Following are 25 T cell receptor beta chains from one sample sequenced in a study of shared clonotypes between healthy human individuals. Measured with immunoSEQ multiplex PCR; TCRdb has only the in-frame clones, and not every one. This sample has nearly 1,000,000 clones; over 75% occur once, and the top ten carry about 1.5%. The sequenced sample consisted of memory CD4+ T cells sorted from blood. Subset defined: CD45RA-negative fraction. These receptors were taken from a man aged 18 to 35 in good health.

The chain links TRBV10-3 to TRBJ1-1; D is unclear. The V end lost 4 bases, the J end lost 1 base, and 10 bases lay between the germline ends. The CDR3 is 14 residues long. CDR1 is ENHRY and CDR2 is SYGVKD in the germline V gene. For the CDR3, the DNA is TGTGCCATCAGTGGGCAATCGGGGAACACTGAAGCTTTCTTT. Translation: CAISGQSGNTEAFF.

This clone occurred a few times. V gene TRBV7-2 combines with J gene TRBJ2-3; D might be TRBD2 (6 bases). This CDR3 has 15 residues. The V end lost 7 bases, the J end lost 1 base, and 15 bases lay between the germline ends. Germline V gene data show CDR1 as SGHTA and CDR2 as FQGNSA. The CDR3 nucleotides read TGTGCCAGCACCTACGGACTAAGCGGCACAGATACGCAGTATTTT. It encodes CASTYGLSGTDTQYF.

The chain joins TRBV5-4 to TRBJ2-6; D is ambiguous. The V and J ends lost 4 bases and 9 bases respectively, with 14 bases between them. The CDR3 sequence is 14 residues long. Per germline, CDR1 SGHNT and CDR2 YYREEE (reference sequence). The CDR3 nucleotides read TGTGCCAGCAGCCAGCCCCAGGATGGCAACGTCCTGACTTTC. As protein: CASSQPQDGNVLTF.

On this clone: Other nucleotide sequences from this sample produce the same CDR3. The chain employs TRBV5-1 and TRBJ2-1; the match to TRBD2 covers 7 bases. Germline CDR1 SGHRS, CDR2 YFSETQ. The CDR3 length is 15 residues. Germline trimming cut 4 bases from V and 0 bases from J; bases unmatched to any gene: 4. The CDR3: CASSPGGSSYNEQFF. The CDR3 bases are TGCGCCAGCAGCCCCGGGGGGAGCTCCTACAATGAGCAGTTCTTC.

CDR3 coding DNA: TGTGCCAGCAGTTGGGGCAGTGGGAATGAAAAACTGTTTTTT. This codes for CASSWGSGNEKLFF. The rearrangement links TRBV28 to TRBJ1-4; possible D gene TRBD1, 5 bases. V was pared by 4 bases and J by 5 bases, with 11 bases between. The CDR3 runs to 14 residues. Germline-derived CDR1 and CDR2 are MDHEN and SYDVKM. The full variable domain, completed using reference TRBV28 and TRBJ1-4, is DVKVTQSSRYLVKRTGEKVFLECVQDMDHENMFWYRQDPGLGLRLIYFSYDVKMKEKGDIPEGYSVSREKKERFSLILESASTNQTSMYLCASSWGSGNEKLFFGSGTQLSVL.

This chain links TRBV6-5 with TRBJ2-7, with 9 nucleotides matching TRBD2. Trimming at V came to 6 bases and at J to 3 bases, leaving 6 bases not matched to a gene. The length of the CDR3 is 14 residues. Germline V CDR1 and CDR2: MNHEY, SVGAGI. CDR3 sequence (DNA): TGTGCCAGCAGGCGGGGGGGCAACAGCTACGAGCAGTACTTC. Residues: CASRRGGNSYEQYF.

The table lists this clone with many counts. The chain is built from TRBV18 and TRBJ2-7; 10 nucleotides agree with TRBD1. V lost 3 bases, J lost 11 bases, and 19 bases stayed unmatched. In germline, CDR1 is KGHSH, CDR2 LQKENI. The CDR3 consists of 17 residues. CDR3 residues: CASSPTGPGTGARVEYF. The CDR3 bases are TGTGCCAGCTCACCTACGGGCCCCGGGACAGGGGCCCGAGTAGAGTACTTC.

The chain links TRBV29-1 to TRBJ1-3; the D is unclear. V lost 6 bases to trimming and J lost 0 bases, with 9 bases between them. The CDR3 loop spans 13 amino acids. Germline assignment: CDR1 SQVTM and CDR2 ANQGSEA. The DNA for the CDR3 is TGCAGCGTGTCCGGCGCCTCTGGAAACACCATATATTTT. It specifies CSVSGASGNTIYF.

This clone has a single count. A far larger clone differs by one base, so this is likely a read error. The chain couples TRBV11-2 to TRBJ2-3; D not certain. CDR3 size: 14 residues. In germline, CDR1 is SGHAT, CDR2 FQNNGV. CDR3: CASSSPRFPDTQYF. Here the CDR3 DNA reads TGTGCCAGTAGCTCCCCCCGCTTTCCAGATACGCAGTATTTT. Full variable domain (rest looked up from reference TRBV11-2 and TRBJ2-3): EAGVAQSPRYKIIEKRQSVAFWCNPISGHATLYWYQQILGQGPKLLIQFQNNGVVDDSQLPKDRFSAERLKGVDSTLKIQPAKLEDSAVYLCASSSPRFPDTQYFGPGTRLTVL.

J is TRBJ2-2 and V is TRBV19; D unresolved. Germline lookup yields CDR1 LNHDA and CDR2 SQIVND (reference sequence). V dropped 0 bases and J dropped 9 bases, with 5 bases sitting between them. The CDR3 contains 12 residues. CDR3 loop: CASSIDTWELFF. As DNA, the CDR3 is TGTGCCAGTAGTATAGATACCTGGGAGCTGTTTTTT.

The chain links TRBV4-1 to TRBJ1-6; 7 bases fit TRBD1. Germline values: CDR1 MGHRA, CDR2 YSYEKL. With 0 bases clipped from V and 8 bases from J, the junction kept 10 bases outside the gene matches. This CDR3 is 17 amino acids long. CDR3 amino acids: CASSQEGPETGYSPLHF. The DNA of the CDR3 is TGCGCCAGCAGCCAAGAGGGGCCAGAGACAGGGTATTCACCCCTCCACTTT.

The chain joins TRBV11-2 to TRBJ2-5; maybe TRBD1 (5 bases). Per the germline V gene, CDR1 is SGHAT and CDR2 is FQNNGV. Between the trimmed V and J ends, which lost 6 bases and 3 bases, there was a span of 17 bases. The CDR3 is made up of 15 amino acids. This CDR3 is CASRSNRWKEETQYF. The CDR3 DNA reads TGTGCCAGCAGAAGTAACAGGTGGAAGGAAGAGACCCAGTACTTC.

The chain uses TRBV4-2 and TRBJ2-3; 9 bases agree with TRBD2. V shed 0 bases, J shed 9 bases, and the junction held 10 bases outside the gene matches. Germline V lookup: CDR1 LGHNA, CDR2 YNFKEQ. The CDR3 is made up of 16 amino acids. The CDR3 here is CASSQDVGVAGATQYF. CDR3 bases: TGTGCCAGCAGCCAAGACGTTGGGGTAGCGGGGGCAACGCAGTATTTT.

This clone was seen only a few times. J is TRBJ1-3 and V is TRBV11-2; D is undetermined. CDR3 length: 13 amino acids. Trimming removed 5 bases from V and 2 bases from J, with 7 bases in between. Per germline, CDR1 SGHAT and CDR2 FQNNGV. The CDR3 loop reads CASSLGAGNTIYF. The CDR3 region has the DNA TGTGCCAGCAGCCTTGGGGCTGGAAACACCATATATTTT.

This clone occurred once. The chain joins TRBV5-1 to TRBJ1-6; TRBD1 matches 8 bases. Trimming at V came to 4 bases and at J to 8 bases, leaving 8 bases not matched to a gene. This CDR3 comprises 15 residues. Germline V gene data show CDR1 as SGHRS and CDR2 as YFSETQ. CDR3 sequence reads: CASSRGQAYDSPLHF. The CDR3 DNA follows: TGCGCCAGCAGCCGGGGACAGGCATACGATTCACCCCTCCACTTT.

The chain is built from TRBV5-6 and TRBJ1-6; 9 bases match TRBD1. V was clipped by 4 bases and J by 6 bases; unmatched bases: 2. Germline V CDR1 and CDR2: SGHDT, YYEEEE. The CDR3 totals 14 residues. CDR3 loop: CASSETGGNSPLHF. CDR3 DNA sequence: TGTGCCAGCAGCGAGACAGGGGGTAATTCACCCCTCCACTTT.

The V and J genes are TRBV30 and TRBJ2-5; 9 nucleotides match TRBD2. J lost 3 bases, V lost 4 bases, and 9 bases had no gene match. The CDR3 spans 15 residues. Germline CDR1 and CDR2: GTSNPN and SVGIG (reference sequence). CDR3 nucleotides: TGTGCCTGGAAAAGAGTGACTAGCGGAAAAGAGACCCAGTACTTC. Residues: CAWKRVTSGKETQYF.

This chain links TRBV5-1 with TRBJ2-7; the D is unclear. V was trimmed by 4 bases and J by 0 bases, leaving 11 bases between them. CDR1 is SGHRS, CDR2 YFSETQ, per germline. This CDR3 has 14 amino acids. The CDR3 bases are TGCGCCAGCAGCACGGACGGAAGCTCCTACGAGCAGTACTTC. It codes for CASSTDGSSYEQYF.

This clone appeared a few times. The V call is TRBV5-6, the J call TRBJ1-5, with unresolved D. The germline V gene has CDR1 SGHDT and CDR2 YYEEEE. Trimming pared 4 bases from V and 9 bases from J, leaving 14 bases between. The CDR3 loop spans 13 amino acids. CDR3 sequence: CASSPRLDGPQHF. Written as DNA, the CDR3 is TGTGCCAGCAGCCCCCGGCTGGACGGGCCCCAGCATTTT. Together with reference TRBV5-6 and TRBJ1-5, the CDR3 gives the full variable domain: DAGVTQSPTHLIKTRGQQVTLRCSPKSGHDTVSWYQQALGQGPQFIFQYYEEEERQRGNFPDRFSGHQFPNYSSELNVNALLLGDSALYLCASSPRLDGPQHFGDGTRLSIL.

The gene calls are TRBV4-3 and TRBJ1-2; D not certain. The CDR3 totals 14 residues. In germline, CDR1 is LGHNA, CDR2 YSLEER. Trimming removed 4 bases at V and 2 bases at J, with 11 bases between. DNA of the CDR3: TGCGCCAGCAGCCCAACCGGCAAGAACTATGGCTACACCTTC. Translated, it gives CASSPTGKNYGYTF.

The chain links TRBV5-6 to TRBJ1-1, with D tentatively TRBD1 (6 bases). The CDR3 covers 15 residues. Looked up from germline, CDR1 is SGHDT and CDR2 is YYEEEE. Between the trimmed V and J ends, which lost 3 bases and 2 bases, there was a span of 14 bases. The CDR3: CASSSTLRGNTEAFF. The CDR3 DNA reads TGTGCCAGCAGCTCGACACTCAGGGGAAACACTGAAGCTTTCTTT. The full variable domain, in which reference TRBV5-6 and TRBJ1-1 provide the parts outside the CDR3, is DAGVTQSPTHLIKTRGQQVTLRCSPKSGHDTVSWYQQALGQGPQFIFQYYEEEERQRGNFPDRFSGHQFPNYSSELNVNALLLGDSALYLCASSSTLRGNTEAFFGQGTRLTVV.

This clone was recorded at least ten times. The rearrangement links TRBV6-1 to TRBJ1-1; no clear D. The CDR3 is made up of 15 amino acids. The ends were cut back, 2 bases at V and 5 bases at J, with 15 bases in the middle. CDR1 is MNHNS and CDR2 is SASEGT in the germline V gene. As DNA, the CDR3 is TGTGCCAGCAGTGAAAGCAACACTCTACGGACTGAAGCTTTCTTT. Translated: CASSESNTLRTEAFF.

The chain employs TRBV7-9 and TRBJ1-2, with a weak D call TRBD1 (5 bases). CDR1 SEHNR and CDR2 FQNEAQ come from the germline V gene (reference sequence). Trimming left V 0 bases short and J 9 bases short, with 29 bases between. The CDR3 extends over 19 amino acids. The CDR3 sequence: CASSLALGFRDGGVIRYTF. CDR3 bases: TGTGCCAGCAGCTTAGCGCTTGGTTTCCGGGACGGCGGGGTTATACGCTACACCTTC. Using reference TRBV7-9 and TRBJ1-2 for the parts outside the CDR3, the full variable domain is DTGVSQNPRHKITKRGQNVTFRCDPISEHNRLYWYRQTLGQGPEFLTYFQNEAQLEKSRLLSDRFSAERPKGSFSTLEIQRTEQGDSAMYLCASSLALGFRDGGVIRYTFGSGTRLTVV.

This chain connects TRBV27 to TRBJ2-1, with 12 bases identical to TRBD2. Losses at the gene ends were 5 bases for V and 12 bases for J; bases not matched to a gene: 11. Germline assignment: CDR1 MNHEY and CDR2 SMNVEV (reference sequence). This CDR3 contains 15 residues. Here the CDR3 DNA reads TGTGCCAGCAGTCACGGACTAGCGGGAACCATAGGGCAGTTCTTC. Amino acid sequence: CASSHGLAGTIGQFF.

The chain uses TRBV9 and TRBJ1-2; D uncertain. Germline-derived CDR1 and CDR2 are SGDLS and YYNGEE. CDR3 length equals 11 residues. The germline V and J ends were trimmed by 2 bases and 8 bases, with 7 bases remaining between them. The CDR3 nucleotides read TGTGCCAGCAGCGTCGGGTTGGGCTACACCTTC. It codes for CASSVGLGYTF.